The clone carrying this TCR beta chain was detected once. As yet, its antigen is unknown. Germline CDR1 MNHEY, CDR2 SMNVEV (reference sequence). The J segment lost 4 bases and the V segment lost 0 bases, leaving 14 bases of the junction unmatched. This CDR3 spans 19 amino acids. This entry belongs to a study of metastatic and nonmetastatic thyroid tumors. Turning to the study itself: From malignant and benign thyroid patients, repertoires in blood and in tumor or nodule tissue were compared.

In the study's own analysis: Across clinicopathological groups, CDR3 differences served as the basis for building a distant-metastasis classifier for papillary thyroid cancer. TCRdb re-called the PCR reads via MiXCR. The V and J calls follow TCRdb's processing rather than the paper's. Among about 56,000 clones, just under 30% were seen once, and the ten largest hold roughly 15%. Among the patients, none had received any treatment before thyroid surgery. General observations from the study: Relative to benign nodules, malignant thyroid tumors were reportedly characterized by significantly elevated TCR beta diversity in blood and tumor.

The sequenced material came from blood. The J gene is TRBJ1-2, the V gene TRBV27, with 10 nucleotides matching TRBD1. The receptor was isolated from a female donor with papillary thyroid cancer or a benign thyroid nodule (not recorded which). Some clones in this sample may be carry-over from other donors' samples. The chain's CDR3 is CASSLSPGQGPSLLYGYTF. The CDR3 DNA reads TGTGCCAGCAGTTTATCTCCGGGACAGGGGCCCTCGTTACTCTATGGCTACACCTTC.